The present T cell receptor (beta chain) was sequenced within a study of post-analysis software for immune sequencing data. Study outcomes and limitations: Roughly 5 TRBV segments (TRBV5-6, TRBV5-1 and TRBV20-1 among them) occurred more frequently in patients than in controls.

Points on this clonotype: Its target is not known.

Incorporated into the TCR beta cDNA libraries were unique molecular identifiers, which served to reduce PCR and sequencing biases. TCRdb re-derived calls from the PCR reads in MiXCR, one entry per CDR3 protein. The repertoire has hundreds of thousands of distinct CDR3 sequences, roughly half of them found once; the top ten carry approximately 4.5%. This CDR3 region has 16 residues. Trimming cost V 2 bases and J 0 bases, with 9 bases left between them. The germline CDR1 and CDR2 sequences are SGDLS and YYNGEE. The specimen sequenced was blood. The receptor comes from a girl aged 10 to 17 with multiple sclerosis. The chain combines TRBV9 with TRBJ1-6; D is possibly TRBD1 (6 bases). The CDR3 DNA sequence: TGTGCCAGCAGCGTCCGGGACACCTCCTATAATTCACCCCTCCACTTT. Its protein product is CASSVRDTSYNSPLHF.